The T cell receptor beta chain described here comes from a study of T cell responses to AZD1222 COVID-19 vaccine. Remarks on this clone: Its antigen remains unknown.

Study results and caveats: Sampling that yielded the repertoires occurred only after the peak T cell response. Following two doses of AZD1222, Spike-specific TCR breadth and depth rose.

The CDR3 totals 17 residues. From germline, CDR1 is SGHRS and CDR2 YFSETQ. The V and J ends lost 2 bases and 0 bases respectively, with 14 bases between them. Profiling relied on immunoSEQ multiplex PCR, and the TCRdb table lists in-frame clones only, not all of them. The sample contains roughly 140,000 clones, about nine tenths of which appear only once. The sample in question was peripheral blood, obtained on day 0 of AZD1222 vaccination. The origin of this receptor is an adult in good health. The chain links TRBV5-1 to TRBJ2-2, with TRBD1 as a possible D gene (5 bases). CDR3 loop: CASSFPPLGANTGELFF. The CDR3 DNA follows: TGCGCCAGCAGCTTCCCACCCCTAGGGGCGAACACCGGGGAGCTGTTTTTT.